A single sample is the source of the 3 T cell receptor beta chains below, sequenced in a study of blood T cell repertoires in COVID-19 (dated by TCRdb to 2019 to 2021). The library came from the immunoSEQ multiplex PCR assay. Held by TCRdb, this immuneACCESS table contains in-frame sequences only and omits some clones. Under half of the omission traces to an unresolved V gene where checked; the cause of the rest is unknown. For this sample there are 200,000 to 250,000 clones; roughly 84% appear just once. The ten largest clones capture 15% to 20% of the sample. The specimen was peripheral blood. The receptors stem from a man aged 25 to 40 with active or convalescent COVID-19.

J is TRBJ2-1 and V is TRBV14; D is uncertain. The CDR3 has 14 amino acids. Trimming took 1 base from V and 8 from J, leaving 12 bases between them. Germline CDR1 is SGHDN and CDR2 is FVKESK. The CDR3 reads CASSQAVRWYEQFF. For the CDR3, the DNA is TGTGCCAGCAGCCAAGCGGTCAGGTGGTATGAGCAGTTCTTC.

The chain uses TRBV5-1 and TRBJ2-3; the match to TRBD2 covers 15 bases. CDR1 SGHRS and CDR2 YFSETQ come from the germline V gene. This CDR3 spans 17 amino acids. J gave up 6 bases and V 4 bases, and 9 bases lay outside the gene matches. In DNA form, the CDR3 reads TGCGCCAGCAGCGCTGGACTAGCGGGGGGGCCGTGGGATACGCAGTATTTT. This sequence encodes CASSAGLAGGPWDTQYF.

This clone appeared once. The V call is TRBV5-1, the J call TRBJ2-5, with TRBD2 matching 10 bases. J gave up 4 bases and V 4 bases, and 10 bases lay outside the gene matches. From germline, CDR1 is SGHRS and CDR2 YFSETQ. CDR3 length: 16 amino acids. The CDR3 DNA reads TGCGCCAGCAGCCCCCAAAGCGGGAGGGCCTCAGAGACCCAGTACTTC. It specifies CASSPQSGRASETQYF.